Sequencing of this T cell receptor beta chain was carried out in a study of blood T cell repertoires in COVID-19. Study-level background: COVID-19 samples collected from the United States, Italy and Spain covered acute and convalescent phases. Sample material is recorded as cDNA or gDNA derived from T cells, B-cell-depleted T cells, or PBMCs.

This clone was seen a handful of times. In germline, CDR1 is SEHNR, CDR2 FQNEAQ (reference sequence). The CDR3 runs 13 residues. Trimming stripped 1 base from V and 6 bases from J, with 9 bases between. The authors' processing: Reference gene primer amplification yielded estimated nucleated cell counts. Assay used: immunoSEQ multiplex PCR; TCRdb lists only in-frame clones, some missing. V and J calls plus clone size are reproduced from that table; the DNA served to infer D and trimming. The sample records more than 200,000 clones, roughly 80% being singletons. Material: peripheral blood. The receptor was derived from an elderly woman with acute or convalescent COVID-19. V is TRBV7-9 and J is TRBJ1-1; D remains ambiguous. CDR3 in amino acids: CASSLDGVSEAFF. The CDR3 coding sequence is TGTGCCAGCAGCTTAGACGGGGTTTCTGAAGCTTTCTTT.